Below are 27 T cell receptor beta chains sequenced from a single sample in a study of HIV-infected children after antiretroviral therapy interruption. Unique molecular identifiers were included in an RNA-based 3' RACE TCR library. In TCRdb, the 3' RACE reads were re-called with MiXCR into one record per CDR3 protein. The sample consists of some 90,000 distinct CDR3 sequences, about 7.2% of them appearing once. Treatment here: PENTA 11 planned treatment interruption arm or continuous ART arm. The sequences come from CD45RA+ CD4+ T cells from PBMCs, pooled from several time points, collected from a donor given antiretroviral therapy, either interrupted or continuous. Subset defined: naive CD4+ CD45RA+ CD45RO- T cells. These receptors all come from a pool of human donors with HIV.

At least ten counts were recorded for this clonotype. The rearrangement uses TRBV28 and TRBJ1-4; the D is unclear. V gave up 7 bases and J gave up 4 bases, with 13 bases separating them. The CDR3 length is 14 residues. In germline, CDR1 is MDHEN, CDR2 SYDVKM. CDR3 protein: CASTYQAINEKLFF. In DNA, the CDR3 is TGTGCCAGCACGTATCAGGCCATTAATGAAAAACTGTTTTTT. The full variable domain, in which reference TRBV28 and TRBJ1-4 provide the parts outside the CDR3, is DVKVTQSSRYLVKRTGEKVFLECVQDMDHENMFWYRQDPGLGLRLIYFSYDVKMKEKGDIPEGYSVSREKKERFSLILESASTNQTSMYLCASTYQAINEKLFFGSGTQLSVL.

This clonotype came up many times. DNA of the CDR3: TGTGCCAGCAGCTCAATAAAGGACAGCAGTTACGAGCAGTACTTC. This sequence encodes CASSSIKDSSYEQYF. The rearrangement uses TRBV11-2 and TRBJ2-7; a weak D match, TRBD1 (6 bases). The CDR3 has 15 amino acids. CDR1 and CDR2 from the germline V gene are SGHAT and FQNNGV. The germline V and J ends were trimmed by 4 bases and 4 bases, with 17 bases remaining between them.

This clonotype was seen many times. In DNA, the CDR3 is TGCAGTGCTAGAAACACCGGGAGTCCTTTTTTTGGCGAGCAGTACTTC. This sequence encodes CSARNTGSPFFGEQYF. The chain employs TRBV20-1 and TRBJ2-7; possibly TRBD2 for D (6 bases). The V gene lost 2 bases and the J gene lost 6 bases, with 23 bases spanning the gap. CDR1 is DFQATT and CDR2 is SNEGSKA in the germline V gene (reference sequence). The CDR3 runs to 16 residues.

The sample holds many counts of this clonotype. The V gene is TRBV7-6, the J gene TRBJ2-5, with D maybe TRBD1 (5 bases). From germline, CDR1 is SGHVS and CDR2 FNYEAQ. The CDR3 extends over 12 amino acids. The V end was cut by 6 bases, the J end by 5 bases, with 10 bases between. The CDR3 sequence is CASRSGSETQYF. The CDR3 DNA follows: TGTGCCAGCAGATCAGGGTCGGAGACCCAGTACTTC. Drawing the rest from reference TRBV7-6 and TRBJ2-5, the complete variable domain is GAGVSQSPRYKVTKRGQDVALRCDPISGHVSLYWYRQALGQGPEFLTYFNYEAQQDKSGLPNDRFSAERPEGSISTLTIQRTEQRDSAMYRCASRSGSETQYFGPGTRLLVL.

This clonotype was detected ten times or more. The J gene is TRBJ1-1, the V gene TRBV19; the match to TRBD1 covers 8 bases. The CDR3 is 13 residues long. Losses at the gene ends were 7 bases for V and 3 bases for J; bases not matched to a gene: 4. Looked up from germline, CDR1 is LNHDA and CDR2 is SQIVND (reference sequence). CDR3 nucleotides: TGTGCCAGTAAGGACAGGGACTACACTGAAGCTTTCTTT. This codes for CASKDRDYTEAFF.

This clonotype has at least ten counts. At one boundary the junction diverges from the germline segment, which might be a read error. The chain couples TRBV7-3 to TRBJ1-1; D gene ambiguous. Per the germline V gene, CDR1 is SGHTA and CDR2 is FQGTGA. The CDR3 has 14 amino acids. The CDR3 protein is CASSLTKADTEAFF. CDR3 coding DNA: TGTGCCAGCAGCCTAACGAAGGCAGACACTGAAGCTTTCTTT.

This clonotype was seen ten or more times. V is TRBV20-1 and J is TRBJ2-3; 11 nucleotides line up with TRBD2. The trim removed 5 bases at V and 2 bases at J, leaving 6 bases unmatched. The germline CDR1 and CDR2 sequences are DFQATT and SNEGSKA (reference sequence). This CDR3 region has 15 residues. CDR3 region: CSASRLAGNTDTQYF. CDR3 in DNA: TGCAGTGCTTCCCGACTAGCGGGAAACACAGATACGCAGTATTTT.

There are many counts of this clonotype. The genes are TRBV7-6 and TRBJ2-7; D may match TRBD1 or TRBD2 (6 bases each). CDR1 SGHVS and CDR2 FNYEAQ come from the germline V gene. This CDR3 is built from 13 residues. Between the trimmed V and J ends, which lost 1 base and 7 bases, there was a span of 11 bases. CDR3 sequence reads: CASSLGGAGEQYF. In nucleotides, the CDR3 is TGTGCCAGCAGCTTAGGGGGGGCGGGTGAGCAGTACTTC.

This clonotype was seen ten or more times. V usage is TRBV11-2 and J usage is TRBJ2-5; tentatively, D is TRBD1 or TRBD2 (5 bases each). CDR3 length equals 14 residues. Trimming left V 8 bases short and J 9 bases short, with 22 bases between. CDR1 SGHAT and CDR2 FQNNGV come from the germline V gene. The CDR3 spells CASASLLGDGAQYF. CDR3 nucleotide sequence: TGTGCCAGCGCTAGCTTATTAGGGGATGGGGCCCAGTACTTC. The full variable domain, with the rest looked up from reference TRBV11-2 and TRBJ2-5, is EAGVAQSPRYKIIEKRQSVAFWCNPISGHATLYWYQQILGQGPKLLIQFQNNGVVDDSQLPKDRFSAERLKGVDSTLKIQPAKLEDSAVYLCASASLLGDGAQYFGPGTRLLVL.

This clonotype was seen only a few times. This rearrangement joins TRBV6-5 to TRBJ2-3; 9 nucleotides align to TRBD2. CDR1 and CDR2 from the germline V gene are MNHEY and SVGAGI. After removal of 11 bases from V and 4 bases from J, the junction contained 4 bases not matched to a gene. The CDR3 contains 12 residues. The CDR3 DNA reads TGTGCCGCGGGCGGGGGGGCAGATACGCAGTATTTT. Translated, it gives CAAGGGADTQYF.

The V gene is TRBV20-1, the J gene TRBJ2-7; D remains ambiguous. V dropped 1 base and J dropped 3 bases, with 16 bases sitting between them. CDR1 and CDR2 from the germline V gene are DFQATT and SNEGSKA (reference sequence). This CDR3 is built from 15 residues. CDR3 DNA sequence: TGCAGTGCTAGAGGTTTACAGCGAAGTCTCTACGAGCAGTACTTC. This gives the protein CSARGLQRSLYEQYF.

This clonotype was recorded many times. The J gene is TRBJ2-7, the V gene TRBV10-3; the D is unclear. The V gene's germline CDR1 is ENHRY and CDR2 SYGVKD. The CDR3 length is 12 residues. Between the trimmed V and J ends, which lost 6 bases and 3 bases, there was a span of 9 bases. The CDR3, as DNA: TGTGCCATCAGCCAAGGAAACTACGAGCAGTACTTC. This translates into CAISQGNYEQYF.

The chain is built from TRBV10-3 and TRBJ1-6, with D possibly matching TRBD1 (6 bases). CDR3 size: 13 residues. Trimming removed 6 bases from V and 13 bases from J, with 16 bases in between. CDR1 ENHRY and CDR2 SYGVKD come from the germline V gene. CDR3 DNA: TGTGCCATCAGAAACAGGGTCGAAAATCCCCTCCACTTT. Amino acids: CAIRNRVENPLHF.

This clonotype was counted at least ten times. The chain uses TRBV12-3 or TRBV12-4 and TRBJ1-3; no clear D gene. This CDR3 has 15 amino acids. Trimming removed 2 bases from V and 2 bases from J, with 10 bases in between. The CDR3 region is CASSLRSAAGNTIYF. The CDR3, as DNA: TGTGCCAGCAGTTTAAGGTCCGCGGCTGGAAACACCATATATTTT.

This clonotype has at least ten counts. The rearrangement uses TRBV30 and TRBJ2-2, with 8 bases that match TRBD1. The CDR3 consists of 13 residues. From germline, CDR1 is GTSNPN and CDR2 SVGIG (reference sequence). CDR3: CAPDRGCTGELFF. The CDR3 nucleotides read TGTGCACCCGACAGGGGATGCACCGGGGAGCTGTTTTTT.

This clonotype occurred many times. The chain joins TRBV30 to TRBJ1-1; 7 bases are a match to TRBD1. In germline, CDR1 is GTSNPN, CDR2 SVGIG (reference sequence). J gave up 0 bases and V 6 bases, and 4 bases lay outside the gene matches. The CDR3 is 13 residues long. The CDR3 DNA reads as TGTGCCTGCATGACAGGGATGAACACTGAAGCTTTCTTT. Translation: CACMTGMNTEAFF.

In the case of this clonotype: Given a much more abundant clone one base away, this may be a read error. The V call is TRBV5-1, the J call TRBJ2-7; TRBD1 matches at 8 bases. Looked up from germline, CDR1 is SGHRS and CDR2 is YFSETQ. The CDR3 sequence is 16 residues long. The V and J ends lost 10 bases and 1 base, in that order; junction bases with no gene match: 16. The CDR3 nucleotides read TGCGCCGGCCGGAAAAATGGACAGGGATTTTCCTACGAGCAGTACTTC. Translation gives CAGRKNGQGFSYEQYF.

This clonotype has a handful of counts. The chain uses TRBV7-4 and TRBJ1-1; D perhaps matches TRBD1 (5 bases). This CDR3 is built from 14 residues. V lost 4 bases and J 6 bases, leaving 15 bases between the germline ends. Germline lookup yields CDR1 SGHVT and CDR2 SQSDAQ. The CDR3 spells CASSSGVEGAEAFF. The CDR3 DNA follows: TGTGCCAGCAGCTCGGGGGTTGAAGGAGCTGAAGCTTTCTTT.

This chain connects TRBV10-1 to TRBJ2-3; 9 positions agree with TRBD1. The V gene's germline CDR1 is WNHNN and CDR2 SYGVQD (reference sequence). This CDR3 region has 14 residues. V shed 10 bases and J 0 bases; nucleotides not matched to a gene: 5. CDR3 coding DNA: TGCGCCACCAGACAGGGGGAAAGCACAGATACGCAGTATTTT. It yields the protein CATRQGESTDTQYF.

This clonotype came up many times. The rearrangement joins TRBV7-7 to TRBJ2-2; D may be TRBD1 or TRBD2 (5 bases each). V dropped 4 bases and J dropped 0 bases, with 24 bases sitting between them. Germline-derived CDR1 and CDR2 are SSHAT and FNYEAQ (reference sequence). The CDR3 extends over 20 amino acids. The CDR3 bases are TGTGCCAGCAGCTCCCCTACGGCGAGGGGCGGCGCTGCGAACACCGGGGAGCTGTTTTTT. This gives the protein CASSSPTARGGAANTGELFF.

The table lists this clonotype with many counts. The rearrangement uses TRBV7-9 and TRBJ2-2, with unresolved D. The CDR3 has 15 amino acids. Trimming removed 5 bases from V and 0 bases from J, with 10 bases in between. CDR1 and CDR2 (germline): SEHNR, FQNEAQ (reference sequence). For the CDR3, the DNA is TGTGCCAGCAGCCCGGACGCACCGAACACCGGGGAGCTGTTTTTT. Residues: CASSPDAPNTGELFF.

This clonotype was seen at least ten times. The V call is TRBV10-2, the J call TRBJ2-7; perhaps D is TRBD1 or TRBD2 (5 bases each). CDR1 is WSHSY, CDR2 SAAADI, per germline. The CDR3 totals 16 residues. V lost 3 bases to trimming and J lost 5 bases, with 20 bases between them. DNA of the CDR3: TGCGCCAGCAGTGAAAGGTTGGGGGTGGGCACCAACGAGCAGTACTTC. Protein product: CASSERLGVGTNEQYF.

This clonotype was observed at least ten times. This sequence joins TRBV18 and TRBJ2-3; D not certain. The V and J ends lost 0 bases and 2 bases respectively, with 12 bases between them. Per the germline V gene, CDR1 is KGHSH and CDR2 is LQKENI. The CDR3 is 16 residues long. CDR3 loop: CASSPPGRRFTDTQYF. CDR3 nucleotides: TGTGCCAGCTCACCACCAGGGCGGCGGTTCACAGATACGCAGTATTTT.

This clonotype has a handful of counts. CDR3 loop: CASSFNDLSYEQYF. Here the CDR3 DNA reads TGTGCCAGCAGCTTTAATGACCTCTCCTACGAGCAGTACTTC. The chain is built from TRBV7-9 and TRBJ2-7; D unclear. Germline values: CDR1 SEHNR, CDR2 FQNEAQ (reference sequence). The CDR3 contains 14 residues. V lost 3 bases and J 0 bases, leaving 9 bases between the germline ends.

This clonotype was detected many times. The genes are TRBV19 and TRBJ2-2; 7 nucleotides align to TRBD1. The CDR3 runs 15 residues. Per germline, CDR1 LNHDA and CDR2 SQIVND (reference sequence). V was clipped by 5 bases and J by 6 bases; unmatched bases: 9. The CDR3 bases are TGTGCCAGTAGTCCAGGGGGTTTATTCGCCGGGGAGCTGTTTTTT. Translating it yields CASSPGGLFAGELFF.

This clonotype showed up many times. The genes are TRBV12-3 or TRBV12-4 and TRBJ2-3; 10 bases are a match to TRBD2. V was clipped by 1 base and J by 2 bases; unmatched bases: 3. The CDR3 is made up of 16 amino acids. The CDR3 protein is CASSLELAGNTDTQYF. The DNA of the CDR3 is TGTGCCAGCAGTTTAGAACTAGCGGGGAACACAGATACGCAGTATTTT.

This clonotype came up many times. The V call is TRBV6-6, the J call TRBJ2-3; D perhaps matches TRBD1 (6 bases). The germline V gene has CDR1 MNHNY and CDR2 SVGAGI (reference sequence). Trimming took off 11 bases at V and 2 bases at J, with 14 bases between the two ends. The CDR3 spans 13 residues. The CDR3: CASGRGSTDTQYF. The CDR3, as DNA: TGTGCCTCGGGCAGGGGCTCCACAGATACGCAGTATTTT.